The 10 T cell receptor beta chains given below trace back to one sample, sequenced in a study of vaccination effects on CD4 cells after COVID-19. Clones were sequenced by immunoSEQ multiplex PCR, and TCRdb holds only the in-frame ones, with some missing. This sample has approximately 38,000 clones, with 73% found just once. Expansion of antigen-specific CD4+ T cells with viral peptide pools was carried out by the ViraFEST assay before sequencing. Subsequent to a culture period of nine to ten days, CD4+ T cells were isolated. PCR showed that the person got SARS-CoV-2 infection at some point between March and December 2020. Antigens for these TCRs are unknown. The source was CD4+ T cells from PBMCs cultured with a peptide pool, collected before COVID-19 vaccination. These receptors were collected from a human donor who had a prior SARS-CoV-2 infection.

The chain recombines TRBV5-5 with TRBJ1-3, with D uncertain. Germline assignment: CDR1 SGHKS and CDR2 YYEKEE (reference sequence). This CDR3 has 14 residues. V lost 0 bases, J lost 1 base, and 5 bases lay in between. CDR3 loop: CASSLVGSGNTIYF. Here the CDR3 DNA reads TGTGCCAGCAGCTTGGTAGGATCTGGAAACACCATATATTTT.

V usage is TRBV24-1 and J usage is TRBJ1-1; D might be TRBD1 (5 bases). The CDR3 runs to 17 residues. V lost 1 base and J lost 4, with 18 bases in between. CDR1 and CDR2 (germline): KGHDR, SFDVKD. In DNA, the CDR3 is TGTGCCACCAGTGATTTTGTGTTGAGGGGTAAAGGCACTGAAGCTTTCTTT. It encodes CATSDFVLRGKGTEAFF.

The rearrangement links TRBV9 to TRBJ2-5; 9 positions agree with TRBD2. CDR3 length: 17 residues. The V gene's germline CDR1 is SGDLS and CDR2 YYNGEE. The V and J ends lost 0 bases and 2 bases, in that order; junction bases with no gene match: 8. CDR3 nucleotide sequence: TGTGCCAGCAGCGTAGGAGGAGCGGGGGGACCACAAGAGACCCAGTACTTC. Its protein is CASSVGGAGGPQETQYF.

J is TRBJ1-2 and V is TRBV5-4, with TRBD1 identical over 8 bases. The germline CDR1 and CDR2 sequences are SGHNT and YYREEE (reference sequence). With 0 bases clipped from V and 4 bases from J, the junction kept 2 bases outside the gene matches. The CDR3 is 14 residues long. The CDR3 sequence is CASSLGGTGYGYTF. The CDR3 DNA follows: TGTGCCAGCAGCTTGGGCGGGACAGGCTATGGCTACACCTTC.

A few counts support this clone. The gene calls are TRBV7-3 and TRBJ2-2; the D gene is possibly TRBD2 (5 bases). The CDR3 has 12 residues. Trimming left V 4 bases short and J 7 bases short, with 7 bases between. Germline CDR1 and CDR2: SGHTA and FQGTGA. The CDR3 region is CASSSGNGELFF. CDR3 DNA sequence: TGTGCCAGCAGCTCGGGAAACGGGGAGCTGTTTTTT.

V gene TRBV5-4 combines with J gene TRBJ2-5; TRBD1 aligns across 11 bases. CDR3 length: 16 amino acids. J was trimmed by 4 bases and V by 3 bases; bases with no gene match: 8. Germline values: CDR1 SGHNT, CDR2 YYREEE (reference sequence). CDR3 sequence (DNA): TGTGCCAGCAGCTCCCCCACGGACAGGGGGCGAGAGACCCAGTACTTC. This sequence encodes CASSSPTDRGRETQYF.

In this sample, this clone turned up once. The chain has TRBV7-2 and TRBJ2-3; D gene ambiguous. This CDR3 is built from 13 residues. V was clipped by 3 bases and J by 1 base, with 5 bases between them. Germline assignment: CDR1 SGHTA and CDR2 FQGNSA. The CDR3 DNA reads as TGTGCCAGCAGCTTTTCCCGCACAGATACGCAGTATTTT. It translates to CASSFSRTDTQYF.

The CDR3 nucleotides are TGTGCCAGCAGTTACGGGGGGGGCGGCGGTGAGCAGTTCTTC. It specifies CASSYGGGGGEQFF. The chain uses TRBV6-5 and TRBJ2-1; D is perhaps TRBD2 (7 bases). Germline assignment: CDR1 MNHEY and CDR2 SVGAGI. The CDR3 sequence is 14 residues long. With 2 bases removed from V and 9 bases from J, the gap between germline ends came to 14 bases.

The chain uses TRBV15 and TRBJ2-2; D is uncertain. The CDR3 totals 17 residues. Germline CDR1 LNHNV, CDR2 YYDKDF (reference sequence). With 0 bases removed from V and 3 bases from J, the gap between germline ends came to 14 bases. Here the CDR3 DNA reads TGTGCCACCAGCAGAGATATCGGAGTCCGGGACACCGGGGAGCTGTTTTTT. Its protein product is CATSRDIGVRDTGELFF.

This chain joins TRBV11-3 and TRBJ2-2, with D possibly being TRBD1 or TRBD2 (5 bases each). Germline loops: CDR1 SGHNT, CDR2 YENEEA. Trimming shortened V by 2 bases and J by 0 bases, and 16 bases separated the two germline ends. The CDR3 has 18 amino acids. CDR3 DNA: TGTGCCAGCAGCTTAAAGGGATGGGGACGGACGAACACCGGGGAGCTGTTTTTT. Its translation is CASSLKGWGRTNTGELFF.